This entry describes one T cell receptor beta chain. Per the study methods: Reference gene primers were amplified, and this amplification served to estimate nucleated cell counts. Assay used: immunoSEQ multiplex PCR; TCRdb lists only in-frame clones, some missing. The V and J calls and the clone size are those of that table, but D and trimming were determined from the DNA. The table shows under 150,000 clones, with over 65% occurring only once. The data were taken from a study of blood T cell repertoires in COVID-19. Study as a whole: T cells, B-cell-depleted T cells, or PBMCs provided the cDNA or gDNA that served as material.

The CDR3 extends over 16 amino acids. The chain links TRBV21-1 to TRBJ2-4; whether TRBD2, the table's D call, matches the DNA was not checked. TRBV21-1 is a pseudogene locus. Material: peripheral blood. The TCR was taken from a woman of 80 years or more with active or convalescent COVID-19. The CDR3 DNA reads as TGTGCCAGCAGCAAATCGGAGCGGCTAGCCAAAAACATTCAGTACTTC. It translates to CASSKSERLAKNIQYF.